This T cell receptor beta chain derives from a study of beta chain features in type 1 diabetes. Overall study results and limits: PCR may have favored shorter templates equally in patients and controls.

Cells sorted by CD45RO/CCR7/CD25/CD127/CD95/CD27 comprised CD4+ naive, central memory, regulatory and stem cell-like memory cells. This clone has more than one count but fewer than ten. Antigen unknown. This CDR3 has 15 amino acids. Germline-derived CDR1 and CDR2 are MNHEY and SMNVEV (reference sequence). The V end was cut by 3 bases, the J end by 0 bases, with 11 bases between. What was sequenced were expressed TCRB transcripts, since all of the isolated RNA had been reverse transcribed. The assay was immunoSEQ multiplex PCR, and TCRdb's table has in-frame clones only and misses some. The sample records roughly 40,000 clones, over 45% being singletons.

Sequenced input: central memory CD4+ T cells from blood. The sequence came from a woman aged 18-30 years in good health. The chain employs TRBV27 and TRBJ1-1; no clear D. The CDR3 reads CASSLAGMMNTEAFF. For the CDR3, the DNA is TGTGCCAGCAGTTTGGCAGGCATGATGAACACTGAAGCTTTCTTT.